The clone carrying this T cell receptor (beta chain) has just a few counts. CDR3 length equals 17 residues. Germline assignment: CDR1 LNHNV and CDR2 YYDKDF (reference sequence). Trimming removed 5 bases from V and 1 base from J, with 20 bases in between. These data belong to a study of T-cell memory formation after mild COVID-19. MiXCR, run by TCRdb on the 5' RACE reads, gives a single entry per CDR3 protein. Of 400,000 to 550,000 distinct CDR3 sequences detected, around 27% appear once; the ten largest clones hold 9.5% to 15%. The TCR was taken from an adult woman who had mild COVID-19 (a few samples of this study predate the infection). Cell type and time point are not known. The V gene is TRBV15, the J gene TRBJ1-1; possibly TRBD1 for D (6 bases). The sample comprised PBMCs or a T cell subset sorted from them (not recorded which). The CDR3 region has the DNA TGTGCCACCAGCCTTGATGAGCTCGGGGGGGCGAACACTGAAGCTTTCTTT. This encodes CATSLDELGGANTEAFF.